The 22 T cell receptor beta chains below all came from one sample that was sequenced in a study of blood T cells in healthy people across ages (dated by TCRdb to the mid-2010s). Receptor libraries were prepared by 5' RACE. TCRdb lists the instrument as Illumina HiSeq 2500. A second about 7 to 12 cycle PCR used a sample-barcoded 5' primer and a J-beta primer mix. TCRdb reprocessed the public reads (quality trimming at Q25 with fastp, clone calling with MiXCR) and kept in-frame beta chains. Every distinct CDR3 protein forms one entry, paired with its most common genes and DNA. Recorded for this sample are 1.5 million to 2 million distinct CDR3 sequences; about 28% of them occurred a single time. The ten largest clones represent more than 6% of the sample. The sequencing input was blood. The receptor source for this set is a woman in her 30s in good health.

The V gene is TRBV20-1, the J gene TRBJ2-1, with TRBD1 identical over 7 bases. Unmatched junction bases numbered 3, after V lost 1 base and J lost 3 bases. Germline V gives CDR1 DFQATT, CDR2 SNEGSKA (reference sequence). The CDR3 runs to 14 residues. CDR3 region: CSARGGQLYNEQFF. CDR3 sequence (DNA): TGCAGTGCTAGAGGGGGACAGCTCTACAATGAGCAGTTCTTC.

This clonotype has just a few counts. The chain combines TRBV6-2 or TRBV6-3 with TRBJ1-5, with TRBD1 matching 9 bases. Unmatched junction bases numbered 11, after V lost 8 bases and J lost 6 bases. The CDR3 contains 15 residues. Germline lookup yields CDR1 MNHEY and CDR2 SVGEGT. CDR3 in amino acids: CASLSAGTGRQPQHF. CDR3 coding DNA: TGTGCCAGCTTAAGTGCCGGGACAGGGCGTCAGCCCCAGCATTTT.

This clonotype was seen a handful of times. This chain connects TRBV12-3 or TRBV12-4 to TRBJ2-5; D perhaps matches TRBD2 (5 bases). CDR3 length: 12 amino acids. Trimming took 6 bases from V and 3 from J, leaving 8 bases between them. Here the CDR3 DNA reads TGTGCCAGCAGGTTCGGGGAAGAGACCCAGTACTTC. The encoded protein is CASRFGEETQYF.

This clonotype occurred a few times. Being one base from a much bigger clone, this may be a read error. This chain uses TRBV10-3 with TRBJ2-7; maybe TRBD1 (6 bases). The CDR3 is 14 residues long. V gave up 6 bases and J gave up 2 bases, with 14 bases separating them. CDR1 and CDR2 from the germline V gene are ENHRY and SYGVKD. The CDR3, as DNA: TGTGCCATCAGGGACGGGACAATGACCTACGAGCAGTACTTC. Translating it yields CAIRDGTMTYEQYF.

In its sample, this clonotype was seen a few times. The chain carries TRBV6-5 and TRBJ2-1; D ambiguous. This CDR3 is built from 15 residues. Germline CDR1 and CDR2: MNHEY and SVGAGI. The V gene lost 4 bases and the J gene lost 5 bases, with 15 bases spanning the gap. This CDR3 is CASSCSTRAHNEQFF. Here the CDR3 DNA reads TGTGCCAGCAGTTGCTCGACTCGGGCGCACAATGAGCAGTTCTTC.

In its sample, this clonotype was seen a few times. The genes are TRBV7-2 and TRBJ1-5; tentatively, D is TRBD1 (6 bases). The V end lost 2 bases, the J end lost 4 bases, and 12 bases lay between the germline ends. The CDR3 has 15 residues. Germline V lookup: CDR1 SGHTA, CDR2 FQGNSA. The CDR3 DNA reads as TGTGCCAGCAGCTTACAGGGGAGTCTTAATCAGCCCCAGCATTTT. Protein sequence: CASSLQGSLNQPQHF. Using reference TRBV7-2 and TRBJ1-5 for the parts outside the CDR3, the full variable domain is GAGVSQSPSNKVTEKGKDVELRCDPISGHTALYWYRQSLGQGLEFLIYFQGNSAPDKSGLPSDRFSAERTGGSVSTLTIQRTQQEDSAVYLCASSLQGSLNQPQHFGDGTRLSIL.

This sequence joins TRBV4-1 and TRBJ2-1; 10 bases match TRBD2. The CDR3 length is 16 residues. Germline lookup yields CDR1 MGHRA and CDR2 YSYEKL. J was trimmed by 7 bases and V by 2 bases; bases with no gene match: 8. The CDR3 loop is CASSQPLAGARNEQFF. DNA for the CDR3: TGCGCCAGCAGCCAACCGCTAGCGGGGGCCCGGAATGAGCAGTTCTTC.

To note about this clonotype: This could be a read error, since a much larger clone is one nucleotide away. The CDR3 coding sequence is TGCAGCGTTGGGAGCAACGCCTACGAGCAGTACTTC. As protein: CSVGSNAYEQYF. The V and J genes are TRBV29-1 and TRBJ2-7; D gene unclear. V was trimmed by 4 bases and J by 2 bases, leaving 9 bases between them. The CDR3 sequence is 12 residues long. Germline CDR1 SQVTM, CDR2 ANQGSEA.

This clonotype was counted at least ten times. The chain carries TRBV20-1 and TRBJ2-1; unclear D gene. Germline CDR1 and CDR2: DFQATT and SNEGSKA (reference sequence). Deletions cut 3 bases from V and 13 bases from J, with 10 bases between. This CDR3 is 10 amino acids long. The CDR3 loop reads CSASPRYQFF. The CDR3 DNA reads TGCAGTGCTAGCCCCCGTTACCAGTTCTTC.

In regard to this clonotype: This clone may be a read error of a much larger clone one base away. The V gene is TRBV20-1, the J gene TRBJ2-3; 8 positions agree with TRBD2. CDR1 is DFQATT, CDR2 SNEGSKA, per germline (reference sequence). V shed 4 bases and J 5 bases; nucleotides not matched to a gene: 11. CDR3 length equals 15 residues. CDR3 DNA: TGCAGTGCTATTGGGGTAGCGGGGAGGAGAGATACGCAGTATTTT. Its translation: CSAIGVAGRRDTQYF.

This clonotype has a single count. This may stem from a read error, because a much larger clone lies one nucleotide away. This rearrangement joins TRBV6-5 to TRBJ2-3; tentative D call: TRBD2 (6 bases). Germline V lookup: CDR1 MNHEY, CDR2 SVGAGI. This CDR3 spans 14 amino acids. Trimming took off 6 bases at V and 4 bases at J, with 14 bases between the two ends. In DNA form, the CDR3 reads TGTGCCAGCAGGAGATCTCCTAGCGCAGATACGCAGTATTTT. Protein: CASRRSPSADTQYF.

This clonotype was seen only a few times. The chain combines TRBV29-1 with TRBJ1-2, with 8 nucleotides matching TRBD1. The length of the CDR3 is 12 residues. The germline CDR1 and CDR2 sequences are SQVTM and ANQGSEA. J was trimmed by 12 bases and V by 3 bases; bases with no gene match: 9. Here the CDR3 reads CSVDQGAGGNTF. CDR3 nucleotide sequence: TGCAGCGTTGACCAGGGGGCGGGAGGCAACACCTTC.

This chain joins TRBV28 and TRBJ1-5; D unresolved. Germline lookup yields CDR1 MDHEN and CDR2 SYDVKM. Trimming took 7 bases from V and 5 from J, leaving 18 bases between them. The CDR3 length is 15 residues. CDR3 protein: CASTRTGNGYQPQHF. The CDR3, as DNA: TGTGCCAGCACCAGGACGGGGAATGGATATCAGCCCCAGCATTTT. Full variable domain (outside the CDR3, taken from reference TRBV28 and TRBJ1-5): DVKVTQSSRYLVKRTGEKVFLECVQDMDHENMFWYRQDPGLGLRLIYFSYDVKMKEKGDIPEGYSVSREKKERFSLILESASTNQTSMYLCASTRTGNGYQPQHFGDGTRLSIL.

This clonotype was detected ten times or more. This chain connects TRBV6-5 to TRBJ2-7; 7 nucleotides agree with TRBD1. Germline loops: CDR1 MNHEY, CDR2 SVGAGI. V gave up 4 bases and J gave up 5 bases; unmatched junction bases: 8. CDR3 length equals 14 residues. Written as DNA, the CDR3 is TGTGCCAGCAGTTTCGACAGGGCGGACAACGAGCAGTACTTC. The encoded protein is CASSFDRADNEQYF.

V gene TRBV2 combines with J gene TRBJ2-7, with 8 nucleotides matching TRBD1. Germline-derived CDR1 and CDR2 are SNHLY and FYNNEI. The CDR3 loop spans 14 amino acids. V shed 11 bases, J shed 3 bases, and the junction held 12 bases outside the gene matches. This CDR3 is CAGTGTGRIYEQYF. CDR3 DNA sequence: TGTGCCGGCACCGGGACAGGAAGAATCTACGAGCAGTACTTC.

This clonotype appeared many times. The rearrangement links TRBV20-1 to TRBJ2-7, with 14 bases matching TRBD2. The V and J ends lost 1 base and 3 bases, in that order; junction bases with no gene match: 2. The germline gives CDR1 DFQATT, CDR2 SNEGSKA (reference sequence). The CDR3 contains 15 residues. CDR3 DNA sequence: TGCAGTGCTAGAGGTGGGACTAGCGGGAGCTACGAGCAGTACTTC. Translation gives CSARGGTSGSYEQYF.

CDR3 loop: CASSQAFGQFGQPQHF. The CDR3, as DNA: TGTGCCAGCAGCCAAGCGTTTGGGCAGTTTGGTCAGCCCCAGCATTTT. This chain links TRBV4-2 with TRBJ1-5; unclear D gene. There are 16 residues in the CDR3. V shed 1 base and J shed 6 bases, with 16 bases lying between them. CDR1 and CDR2 from the germline V gene are LGHNA and YNFKEQ.

This clonotype was recorded at least ten times. The chain combines TRBV9 with TRBJ2-1; possibly TRBD2 for D (5 bases). Germline V lookup: CDR1 SGDLS, CDR2 YYNGEE. The CDR3 runs 15 residues. The V end lost 0 bases, the J end lost 1 base, and 8 bases lay between the germline ends. The CDR3, as DNA: TGTGCCAGCAGCGTAGACGGGAAGTCCTACAATGAGCAGTTCTTC. This encodes CASSVDGKSYNEQFF.

This clonotype was recorded a few times. This chain connects TRBV6-1 to TRBJ1-2; D is unclear. The CDR3 extends over 13 amino acids. Trimming removed 3 bases from V and 3 bases from J, with 8 bases in between. Germline V CDR1 and CDR2: MNHNS, SASEGT. The CDR3 nucleotides read TGTGCCAGCAGTGAGGCAAAAGACTATGGCTACACCTTC. Protein sequence: CASSEAKDYGYTF.

This clonotype showed up just a few times. This chain links TRBV20-1 with TRBJ2-5; D is tentatively TRBD1 or TRBD2 (5 bases each). Trimming stripped 2 bases from V and 2 bases from J, with 12 bases between. The CDR3 consists of 14 residues. CDR1 is DFQATT and CDR2 is SNEGSKA in the germline V gene (reference sequence). CDR3 amino acids: CSARPWGRQETQYF. The DNA for the CDR3 is TGCAGTGCTAGACCCTGGGGACGTCAAGAGACCCAGTACTTC.

Concerning this clonotype: A much larger clonotype is one base distant, so this may be a read error. The J gene is TRBJ2-4, the V gene TRBV12-5; D ambiguous. The DNA end is a closer match to TRBJ2-5, so the J assignment may be wrong. CDR3 length equals 11 residues. Germline CDR1 and CDR2: LGHNT and FRNRAP. CDR3 nucleotides: TGTGCTAGTGGTTTCGGGGAGACCCAGTACTTC. It translates to CASGFGETQYF.

This clonotype was seen more than once but under ten times. The V and J genes are TRBV7-2 and TRBJ2-1; the D is unclear. Germline V gives CDR1 SGHTA, CDR2 FQGNSA. Trimming removed 7 bases from V and 9 bases from J, with 19 bases in between. The CDR3 length is 14 residues. In DNA form, the CDR3 reads TGTGCCAGCACCTCAGGACCAGTTGATGGTGAGCAGTTCTTC. Protein sequence: CASTSGPVDGEQFF.